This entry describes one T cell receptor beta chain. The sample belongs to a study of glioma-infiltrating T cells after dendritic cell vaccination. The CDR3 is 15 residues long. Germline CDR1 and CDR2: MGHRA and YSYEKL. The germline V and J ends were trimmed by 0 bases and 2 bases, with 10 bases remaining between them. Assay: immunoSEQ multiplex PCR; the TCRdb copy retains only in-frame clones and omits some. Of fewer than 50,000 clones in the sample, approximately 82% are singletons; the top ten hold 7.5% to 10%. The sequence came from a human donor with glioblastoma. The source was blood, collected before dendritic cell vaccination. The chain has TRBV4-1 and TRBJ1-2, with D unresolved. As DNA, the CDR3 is TGCGCCAGCAGCCAAGAAGGAAACAGAAACTATGGCTACACCTTC. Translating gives CASSQEGNRNYGYTF.